The rows below give T cell receptor beta chains drawn from one sample of a study of control samples from healthy donors and cancer patients. Libraries were prepared by immunoSEQ multiplex PCR; TCRdb keeps only in-frame clonotypes and omits some of them. The table shows about 120,000 clones, with around 96% occurring only once. The specimen sequenced was blood. These receptors were collected from a man aged 30 to 45 in good health. Each CDR3 is given with its conserved first and last residue. D genes are given only for firm matches. Not all rows give a size; the values are once, few, many and, for expanded clones, a class.

once | NA | 15 | TRBJ1-6 | TRBV30 | TGTGCCTGGAGTAGGAGCTCTGGCTATAATTCACCCCTCCACTTT | CAWSRSSGYNSPLHF
NA | NA | 16 | TRBJ1-6 | TRBV28 | TGTGCCAGCAGTTTATTCCGGGCTGCTTATAATTCACCCCTCCACTTT | CASSLFRAAYNSPLHF
NA | NA | 15 | TRBJ2-2 | TRBV19 | TGTGCCAGTAGTGATCCGGGAGAAAACACCGGGGAGCTGTTTTTT | CASSDPGENTGELFF
NA | NA | 14 | TRBJ2-7 | TRBV5-6 | TGTGCCAGCAGCCCACAATGGGGGGCCGACGAGCAGTACTTC | CASSPQWGADEQYF
NA | NA | 13 | TRBJ1-1 | TRBV19 | TGTGCCAGTATGCCCGGGGGCTTCACTGAAGCTTTCTTT | CASMPGGFTEAFF
NA | TRBD1 | 14 | TRBJ2-5 | TRBV5-4 | TGTGCCAGCAGCTCCGGGACAGGGGACGAAACCCAGTACTTC | CASSSGTGDETQYF
NA | TRBD1 | 16 | TRBJ1-5 | TRBV6-1 | TGTGCCAGCAGTGAACCTCCGGACAGGAGACTGGGGCCCCAGCATTTT | CASSEPPDRRLGPQHF
NA | NA | 14 | TRBJ2-7 | TRBV19 | TGTGCCAGTAGTACGACAGGAAGCTCCTACGAGCAGTACTTC | CASSTTGSSYEQYF
NA | NA | 10 | TRBJ1-1 | TRBV20-1 | TGCAGTGTTAGGGTGGCTCAAGCTTTCTTT | CSVRVAQAFF
NA | NA | 17 | TRBJ1-6 | TRBV4-1 | TGCGCCAGCAGCCAAGGGGCCAGAATCTCCTATAATTCACCCCTCCACTTT | CASSQGARISYNSPLHF
NA | NA | 13 | TRBJ1-1 | TRBV7-9 | TGTGCCAGCAGCTTACAGGGATTCACTGAAGCTTTCTTT | CASSLQGFTEAFF
NA | NA | 12 | TRBJ2-2 | TRBV16 | TGTGCCAGCAGCCAATACCCGGGCGAGGTGTTTTTT | CASSQYPGEVFF
NA | NA | 15 | TRBJ1-6 | TRBV18 | TGTGCCAGCTCACCTGGCGACAGCCCTAATTCACCCCTCCACTTT | CASSPGDSPNSPLHF
NA | NA | 15 | TRBJ1-4 | TRBV5-1 | TGCGCCAGCAGCGAAGCCGGGGACCCTAATGAAAAACTGTTTTTT | CASSEAGDPNEKLFF
NA | TRBD2 | 16 | TRBJ2-1 | TRBV7-6 | TGTGCCAGCAGCTCTCCAGGGGCGGGGGGCTACAATGAGCAGTTCTTC | CASSSPGAGGYNEQFF
NA | NA | 16 | TRBJ2-3 | TRBV4-3 | TGCGCCAGCAGCCAAGATACCTTTGACAGCACAGATACGCAGTATTTT | CASSQDTFDSTDTQYF
NA | TRBD1 | 16 | TRBJ2-7 | TRBV13 | TGTGCCAGCAGCTTGGTCGCGGGCAGGGGGAACTACGAGCAGTACTTC | CASSLVAGRGNYEQYF
medium-sized | NA | 14 | TRBJ2-7 | TRBV7-9 | TGTGCCAGCAGCTTAGGTGGATCGGGGTACGAGCAGTACTTC | CASSLGGSGYEQYF
NA | NA | 14 | TRBJ1-2 | TRBV5-6 | TGTGCCAGCAGCTTAGCGACAGCCTCCGACGGCTACACCTTC | CASSLATASDGYTF
NA | NA | 12 | TRBJ2-7 | TRBV12-3/TRBV12-4 | TGTGCCAGCAGCACGTCGGTCTCCGAGCAGTACTTC | CASSTSVSEQYF
NA | TRBD1 | 12 | TRBJ2-1 | TRBV2 | TGTGCCAACGGGACAGGGGAGAGAGAGCAGTTCTTC | CANGTGEREQFF
NA | TRBD2 | 18 | TRBJ2-1 | TRBV5-1 | TGCGCCAGCAGCTTACCAGCGGGGGGGCTAGAGGCCCTTAATGAGCAGTTCTTC | CASSLPAGGLEALNEQFF
once | TRBD1 | 18 | TRBJ1-2 | TRBV19 | TGTGCCAGTAAGATGAGAGACAGGGGAATTATATGGGACTATGGCTACACCTTC | CASKMRDRGIIWDYGYTF
NA | NA | 14 | TRBJ2-7 | TRBV6-4 | TGTGCCAGCAGCCCGGACCCAACCAGCTACGAGCAGTACTTC | CASSPDPTSYEQYF
once | NA | 13 | TRBJ1-3 | TRBV2 | TGTGCCAGCAGCGGACGGTCTGGAAACACCATATATTTT | CASSGRSGNTIYF
NA | NA | 17 | TRBJ2-1 | TRBV18 | TGTGCCAGCTCACCACCGATAATCCGGGTCTCCTACAATGAGCAGTTCTTC | CASSPPIIRVSYNEQFF
NA | NA | 14 | TRBJ1-4 | TRBV19 | TGTGCCAGTAGCGAACGGGGGGCTGCCGAAAAACTGTTTTTT | CASSERGAAEKLFF
NA | TRBD1 | 13 | TRBJ2-7 | TRBV19 | TGTGCCAGTAGTCATGACAGGGACTACGAGCAGTACTTC | CASSHDRDYEQYF
NA | NA | 13 | TRBJ2-7 | TRBV28 | TGTGCCAGCAGGAGGTCAGACTCCTACGAGCAGTACTTC | CASRRSDSYEQYF
NA | NA | 16 | TRBJ2-6 | TRBV7-9 | TGTGCCAGCAGCGGTTCTGAGGATTCTGGGGCCAACGTCCTGACTTTC | CASSGSEDSGANVLTF
NA | NA | 14 | TRBJ2-7 | TRBV6-6 | TGTGCCAGCAGGATACAGGGTCCCCCTTACGAGCAGTACTTC | CASRIQGPPYEQYF
NA | TRBD2 | 15 | TRBJ2-2 | TRBV9 | TGTGCCAGCAGCCCCACTAGCGGGTTGGGCGGGGAGCTGTTTTTT | CASSPTSGLGGELFF
NA | NA | 16 | TRBJ1-1 | TRBV25-1 | TGTGCCAGCAGTGAAGGGGCGCAAAGACAGACCCCATTGGCTTTCTTT | CASSEGAQRQTPLAFF
NA | TRBD1 | 15 | TRBJ1-6 | TRBV4-1 | TGCGCCAGCAGTTTCGGACAGGGCACGGATTCACCCCTCCACTTT | CASSFGQGTDSPLHF
NA | TRBD1 | 16 | TRBJ1-3 | TRBV9 | TGTGCCAGCAGCGGTGAGGGGACAGGGTCTGGAAACACCATATATTTT | CASSGEGTGSGNTIYF
NA | TRBD1 | 13 | TRBJ2-5 | TRBV30 | TGTGCCTGGAGTGTAACAGGGGGAGAGACCCAGTACTTC | CAWSVTGGETQYF
NA | TRBD1 | 17 | TRBJ2-2 | TRBV6-2/TRBV6-3 | TGTGCCAGCAGTTACGACAGGGGGCGATCCAACACCGGGGAGCTGTTTTTT | CASSYDRGRSNTGELFF
NA | NA | 18 | TRBJ2-1 | TRBV7-8 | TGTGCCAGCAGCTTAATACGGGTCGACAGGCCGCAGGAAGTTGAGCAGTTCTTC | CASSLIRVDRPQEVEQFF
NA | TRBD2 | 15 | TRBJ2-2 | TRBV7-2 | TGTGCCAGCAGCTTTGGCGGGGGGGCCGGCGGGGAGCTGTTTTTT | CASSFGGGAGGELFF
NA | NA | 15 | TRBJ2-5 | TRBV7-8 | TGTGCCAGCAGCTTAGAGGGGTCGGGACCAGGGACCCAGTACTTC | CASSLEGSGPGTQYF
NA | NA | 14 | TRBJ1-2 | TRBV19 | TGTGCCAGTAACCCGACGGGGGCGTCCTATGGCTACACCTTC | CASNPTGASYGYTF
once | NA | 13 | TRBJ1-2 | TRBV18 | TGTGCCAGCTCACCAACAGACAACTATGGCTACACCTTC | CASSPTDNYGYTF
NA | TRBD1 | 15 | TRBJ2-7 | TRBV9 | TGTGCCAGCAGCCTCATGGGACAGGGCTCCTACGAGCAGTACTTC | CASSLMGQGSYEQYF
NA | NA | 16 | TRBJ1-2 | TRBV7-2 | TGTGCCAGCAGCTTAGCTGGTATTAGTAATCCACATGGCTACACCTTC | CASSLAGISNPHGYTF
NA | NA | 16 | TRBJ2-3 | TRBV5-8 | TGTGCCAGCAGCTTTAATCGGGGGGCTCGCACAGATACGCAGTATTTT | CASSFNRGARTDTQYF
NA | NA | 15 | TRBJ2-1 | TRBV5-1 | TGCGCCAGCAGCTTGGGGGATCGGTCCTACAATGAGCAGTTCTTC | CASSLGDRSYNEQFF
NA | TRBD1 | 14 | TRBJ2-7 | TRBV4-3 | TGCGCCAGCAGCCAAGGGACAGGCACCTACGAGCAGTACTTC | CASSQGTGTYEQYF
NA | TRBD2 | 18 | TRBJ2-5 | TRBV4-1 | TGCGCCAGCAGCCAAGAATCCCCCCCAGCGGGGGGATCGGAGACCCAGTACTTC | CASSQESPPAGGSETQYF
NA | TRBD2 | 15 | TRBJ2-1 | TRBV5-5 | TGTGCCAGCAGCTCGGGACTAGCGGGTTGGGGTGAGCAGTTCTTC | CASSSGLAGWGEQFF
NA | NA | 14 | TRBJ1-2 | TRBV19 | TGTGCCAGTAGTTGGTTTGGGGGCTCGGACGGCTACACCTTC | CASSWFGGSDGYTF
NA | NA | 12 | TRBJ2-2 | TRBV13 | TGTGCCAGCAGCTTAGGGACCGGGGAGCTGTTTTTT | CASSLGTGELFF
NA | NA | 13 | TRBJ2-3 | TRBV5-4 | TGTGCCAGCAGCTTGGTGCGCACAGATACGCAGTATTTT | CASSLVRTDTQYF
NA | NA | 16 | TRBJ1-6 | TRBV4-3 | TGCGCCAGCAGCCAATCTATCACAGGGTGGGAGTCACCCCTCCACTTT | CASSQSITGWESPLHF